Shown below are 9 T cell receptor beta chains from a single sample sequenced in a study of technical replicates of blood from several donors. The table came from immunoSEQ multiplex PCR; TCRdb's copy has only in-frame clones and leaves some out. The table shows over 50,000 clones, with about 90% occurring only once. The sequencing sample was made of PBMCs. Source of these receptors: a human donor in good health. Some clones in this sample may be carry-over from other donors' samples.

This clone has only a few counts. The CDR3 DNA reads TGTGCCAGCACCCCATTGGGGGGTGGCAATTCACCCCTCCACTTT. It is translated as CASTPLGGGNSPLHF. The rearrangement uses TRBV6-5 and TRBJ1-6, with TRBD1 as a possible D gene (5 bases). V lost 7 bases and J 7 bases, leaving 17 bases between the germline ends. The CDR3 runs to 15 residues. CDR1 is MNHEY, CDR2 SVGAGI, per germline.

The chain uses TRBV19 and TRBJ1-2; maybe TRBD1 (5 bases). CDR3 size: 13 residues. Trimming cost V 3 bases and J 4 bases, with 9 bases left between them. CDR1 is LNHDA, CDR2 SQIVND, per germline (reference sequence). The CDR3 DNA reads as TGTGCCAGTAGTATTCTAGGGGTCTATGGCTACACCTTC. Residues: CASSILGVYGYTF.

The chain recombines TRBV18 with TRBJ1-4; no definite D call. Deletions cut 1 base from V and 7 bases from J, with 10 bases between. CDR1 and CDR2 (germline): KGHSH, LQKENI. The CDR3 has 14 amino acids. CDR3 amino acids: CASSPRQATEKLFF. The CDR3 DNA follows: TGTGCCAGCTCACCACGGCAGGCAACTGAAAAACTGTTTTTT.

This chain joins TRBV29-1 and TRBJ1-1; 7 bases line up with TRBD1. This CDR3 spans 14 amino acids. Germline assignment: CDR1 SQVTM and CDR2 ANQGSEA. With 5 bases clipped from V and 5 bases from J, the junction kept 11 bases outside the gene matches. CDR3 protein: CSVSVAGGFTEAFF. CDR3 nucleotide sequence: TGCAGCGTTTCTGTAGCAGGGGGTTTTACTGAAGCTTTCTTT.

This clone occurred once. The J gene is TRBJ2-3, the V gene TRBV15; D is unclear. V was trimmed by 0 bases and J by 6 bases, leaving 13 bases between them. Germline values: CDR1 LNHNV, CDR2 YYDKDF (reference sequence). The CDR3 contains 15 residues. CDR3 DNA: TGTGCCACCAGCAGAGATCGGGTACTCGTGGATACGCAGTATTTT. As protein: CATSRDRVLVDTQYF. Supplemented by reference TRBV15 and TRBJ2-3, the full variable domain reads DAMVIQNPRYQVTQFGKPVTLSCSQTLNHNVMYWYQQKSSQAPKLLFHYYDKDFNNEADTPDNFQSRRPNTSFCFLDIRSPGLGDTAMYLCATSRDRVLVDTQYFGPGTRLTVL.

J is TRBJ2-7 and V is TRBV4-1, with D tentatively TRBD1 (6 bases). CDR3 length equals 14 residues. Per germline, CDR1 MGHRA and CDR2 YSYEKL. V gave up 3 bases and J gave up 2 bases, with 11 bases separating them. CDR3 in amino acids: CASSHPGQTYEQYF. CDR3 bases: TGCGCCAGCAGCCACCCTGGACAGACCTACGAGCAGTACTTC.

The chain couples TRBV7-3 to TRBJ2-7; D may be TRBD2 (5 bases). CDR1 and CDR2 from the germline V gene are SGHTA and FQGTGA. This CDR3 spans 15 amino acids. V shed 3 bases and J shed 0 bases, with 12 bases lying between them. CDR3 protein: CASSFGYGGSYEQYF. DNA for the CDR3: TGTGCCAGCAGCTTTGGATACGGAGGCTCCTACGAGCAGTACTTC.

This chain links TRBV5-5 with TRBJ2-3; D may be TRBD2 (6 bases). This CDR3 comprises 15 residues. The germline V and J ends were trimmed by 1 base and 3 bases, with 12 bases remaining between them. The germline CDR1 and CDR2 sequences are SGHKS and YYEKEE (reference sequence). CDR3 nucleotide sequence: TGTGCCAGCAGCTTGTGGGGGGTAGGGACAGATACGCAGTATTTT. Translation gives CASSLWGVGTDTQYF.

The V and J genes are TRBV7-8 and TRBJ2-2; D might be TRBD1 (7 bases). The germline V gene encodes CDR1 SGHVS and CDR2 FQNEAQ. Trimming shortened V by 1 base and J by 4 bases, and 22 bases separated the two germline ends. The CDR3 totals 19 residues. In DNA, the CDR3 is TGTGCCAGCAGCTTAGGGTTCCAGGGGGGCCTTGGGGGCACCGGGGAGCTGTTTTTT. The encoded protein is CASSLGFQGGLGGTGELFF.